A selection of T cell receptor beta chains follows, all from one sample in a study of spatial heterogeneity in lung cancer. Each CDR3 protein gets one entry after TCRdb re-called the 5' RACE reads with MiXCR. Here the sample spans about 7,400 distinct CDR3 sequences, less than 9% being singletons. Sequencing was performed on lung tumor tissue, taken at surgery. These receptors were taken from a male donor with early-stage non-small cell lung cancer. CDR3s include the opening cysteine and the closing phenylalanine or tryptophan. Each record gives: V gene, clone size, D gene, J gene, CDR3 DNA, CDR3 protein. A D gene is named only where the DNA matches it firmly. Clone size is not always given. Where it is, it says once, few, many or a class for expanded clones.

V: TRBV12-3/TRBV12-4; size: many; D: .; J: TRBJ1-1; DNA: TGTGCCAGCAGTTTCGGGGGTAGGTACACTGAAGCTTTCTTT; CDR3: CASSFGGRYTEAFF
V: TRBV19; size: many; D: .; J: TRBJ1-1; DNA: TGTGCCAGTACAGGGGCTACTGAAGCTTTCTTT; CDR3: CASTGATEAFF
V: TRBV29-1; size: medium-sized; D: .; J: TRBJ2-5; DNA: TGCAGCGTTCGAAAGGAGGAGACCCAGTACTTC; CDR3: CSVRKEETQYF
V: TRBV7-8; size: .; D: .; J: TRBJ1-5; DNA: TGTGCCAGCAGCTTCGGAAGCAATCAGCCCCAGCATTTT; CDR3: CASSFGSNQPQHF
V: TRBV2; size: few; D: TRBD1; J: TRBJ1-5; DNA: TGTGCCAGCAGTGGGGGACAGGGGGCGGGTCAGCCCCAGCATTTT; CDR3: CASSGGQGAGQPQHF
V: TRBV10-3; size: many; D: .; J: TRBJ2-3; DNA: TGTGCCATCAGCAAGGGCGGTCAGTCTAGCACAGATACGCAGTATTTT; CDR3: CAISKGGQSSTDTQYF
V: TRBV19; size: many; D: TRBD1; J: TRBJ1-5; DNA: TGTGCCAGTAGACCCGGAGGCAGGGGGGGACAGCCCCAGCATTTT; CDR3: CASRPGGRGGQPQHF
V: TRBV5-1; size: medium-sized; D: .; J: TRBJ2-1; DNA: TGCGCCAGCAGCTTGGAGGCAGGGGATTGGGGTGAGCAGTTCTTC; CDR3: CASSLEAGDWGEQFF
V: TRBV28; size: many; D: .; J: TRBJ1-1; DNA: TGTGCCAGCAGCGTTCCCCCCCGGGCCACCAAGAACACTGAAGCTTTCTTT; CDR3: CASSVPPRATKNTEAFF
V: TRBV18; size: medium-sized; D: .; J: TRBJ2-1; DNA: TGTGCCAGCTCTCCCACTCCGGGGAAGCAGTTCTTC; CDR3: CASSPTPGKQFF
V: TRBV6-1; size: medium-sized; D: TRBD2; J: TRBJ2-1; DNA: TGTGCCAGCAGTGAAGAGGCGGGGGGGCGTAATGAGCAGTTCTTC; CDR3: CASSEEAGGRNEQFF
V: TRBV3-1; size: medium-sized; D: .; J: TRBJ2-7; DNA: TGTGCCAGCAGCCAAGATGTCTCTGCCACTATCTACGAGCAGTACTTC; CDR3: CASSQDVSATIYEQYF
V: TRBV5-4; size: medium-sized; D: .; J: TRBJ2-3; DNA: TGTGCCAGCAGCGATACACGGTTATCAAGAGATACGCAGTATTTT; CDR3: CASSDTRLSRDTQYF
V: TRBV5-1; size: medium-sized; D: .; J: TRBJ1-1; DNA: TGCGCCAGCAGCCCTGGACTGGCGATTACTGAAGCTTTCTTT; CDR3: CASSPGLAITEAFF
V: TRBV28; size: many; D: TRBD1; J: TRBJ2-6; DNA: TGTGCCAGCAGTGTTACAGGGGCTGGGGCCAACGTCCTGACTTTC; CDR3: CASSVTGAGANVLTF
V: TRBV4-1; size: many; D: .; J: TRBJ2-2; DNA: TGCGCCAGCAGCCTACCTGTGGGGGCCGGGGAGCTGTTTTTT; CDR3: CASSLPVGAGELFF
V: TRBV6-1; size: medium-sized; D: .; J: TRBJ1-1; DNA: TGTGCCAGCAGGGTTTCGGGCTTTTTCGACACTGAAGCTTTCTTT; CDR3: CASRVSGFFDTEAFF
V: TRBV16; size: medium-sized; D: .; J: TRBJ1-4; DNA: TGTGCCAGCAGCCAAGGGCGACGGACTAATGAAAAACTGTTTTTT; CDR3: CASSQGRRTNEKLFF
V: TRBV9; size: medium-sized; D: .; J: TRBJ2-5; DNA: TGTGCCAGCAGCGTACGGGGAGAAGAGACCCAGTACTTC; CDR3: CASSVRGEETQYF
V: TRBV20-1; size: medium-sized; D: TRBD1; J: TRBJ1-6; DNA: TGCAGTGCTGGGGGACAGAATAATTCACCCCTCCACTTT; CDR3: CSAGGQNNSPLHF
V: TRBV12-3/TRBV12-4; size: many; D: .; J: TRBJ1-3; DNA: TGTGCCAGCAGTCCCCATTCCTCTGGAAACACCATATATTTT; CDR3: CASSPHSSGNTIYF
V: TRBV4-1; size: many; D: TRBD1; J: TRBJ1-6; DNA: TGCGCCAGCAGCCGGGACAGGCGGTTGGGAGGACGGAATTCACCCCTCCACTTT; CDR3: CASSRDRRLGGRNSPLHF
V: TRBV5-6; size: .; D: .; J: TRBJ1-5; DNA: TGTGCCAGCAGCTTGCGGGGCCCTATAAATCAGCCCCAGCATTTT; CDR3: CASSLRGPINQPQHF
V: TRBV25-1; size: .; D: TRBD1; J: TRBJ2-5; DNA: TGTGCCAGCAGTAAGGGACAGGGAGGCGGTGAGACCCAGTACTTC; CDR3: CASSKGQGGGETQYF
V: TRBV3-1; size: medium-sized; D: .; J: TRBJ1-2; DNA: TGTGCCAGCAGCCAAGATCGGACAAGAGGCTACACCTTC; CDR3: CASSQDRTRGYTF
V: TRBV12-3/TRBV12-4; size: medium-sized; D: .; J: TRBJ2-1; DNA: TGTGCCAGCACCATCGCTTGGGGAAGTGAGCAGTTCTTC; CDR3: CASTIAWGSEQFF
V: TRBV2; size: medium-sized; D: .; J: TRBJ1-2; DNA: TGTGCCAGCAGTGGTTCAGGGACGTTCTATGGCTACACCTTC; CDR3: CASSGSGTFYGYTF
V: TRBV5-1; size: large; D: TRBD1; J: TRBJ1-4; DNA: TGCGCCAGCAGCTCGATCCAGACAGGGGCGGGTGAAAAACTGTTTTTT; CDR3: CASSSIQTGAGEKLFF
V: TRBV9; size: many; D: .; J: TRBJ1-2; DNA: TGTGCCAGCAGCGTAGCCGGCAGGGGCGTCGGTGGCTACACCTTC; CDR3: CASSVAGRGVGGYTF
V: TRBV5-1; size: many; D: .; J: TRBJ2-1; DNA: TGCGCCAGCAGCTTGGCAAGGGAGAGAACCTACAATGAGCAGTTCTTC; CDR3: CASSLARERTYNEQFF
V: TRBV7-8; size: medium-sized; D: .; J: TRBJ1-5; DNA: TGTGCCAGCAGCTTAAATTGGCGATACCAGCCCCAGCATTTT; CDR3: CASSLNWRYQPQHF
V: TRBV12-3/TRBV12-4; size: .; D: .; J: TRBJ1-4; DNA: TGTGCCAGCAGTTTAGCCCAGAATGAAAAACTGTTTTTT; CDR3: CASSLAQNEKLFF
V: TRBV5-1; size: many; D: TRBD2; J: TRBJ2-1; DNA: TGCGCCAGCAGCTTGGCCGGGCTAGCGGGCTACAATGAGCAGTTCTTC; CDR3: CASSLAGLAGYNEQFF
V: TRBV20-1; size: many; D: .; J: TRBJ1-1; DNA: TGCAGTGCTAAGGGACTAGCAAGTTTGAACACTGAAGCTTTCTTT; CDR3: CSAKGLASLNTEAFF
V: TRBV3-1; size: medium-sized; D: TRBD1; J: TRBJ2-1; DNA: TGTGCCAGCAGCCCCGGGACAGACTTCTACAATGAGCAGTTCTTC; CDR3: CASSPGTDFYNEQFF
V: TRBV20-1; size: many; D: .; J: TRBJ2-5; DNA: TGCAGTGCTAGACAGTCTCCGGGAGAGACCCAGTACTTC; CDR3: CSARQSPGETQYF
V: TRBV6-2/TRBV6-3; size: medium-sized; D: TRBD1; J: TRBJ2-1; DNA: TGTGCCAGCAGCCGACAGGGCTTTAGGGATGAGCAGTTCTTC; CDR3: CASSRQGFRDEQFF
V: TRBV11-2; size: many; D: .; J: TRBJ2-2; DNA: TGTGCCAGCAGCTTTGTTGGATCCGGGGAGCTGTTTTTT; CDR3: CASSFVGSGELFF
V: TRBV7-2; size: many; D: .; J: TRBJ2-3; DNA: TGTGCCAGCAGCTTAAGACAGGGACTCCTACGCACAGATACGCAGTATTTT; CDR3: CASSLRQGLLRTDTQYF
V: TRBV10-3; size: medium-sized; D: TRBD2; J: TRBJ2-3; DNA: TGTGCCATCAGTGAGTCGGGGCTAGCGGGAAGCCGCTATACGCAGTATTTT; CDR3: CAISESGLAGSRYTQYF
V: TRBV18; size: .; D: TRBD1; J: TRBJ1-3; DNA: TGTGCCAGCTCGCGGACAGGTTGGAATCCTGGAAACACCATATATTTT; CDR3: CASSRTGWNPGNTIYF
V: TRBV29-1; size: few; D: TRBD1; J: TRBJ1-1; DNA: TGCAGCGTTGAAGGACAGGGGGCGTCCGAAGCTTTCTTT; CDR3: CSVEGQGASEAFF
V: TRBV6-2/TRBV6-3; size: few; D: .; J: TRBJ2-2; DNA: TGTGCCAGCAGTTTCGCGGGTCTAGCTAACACCGGGGAGCTGTTTTTT; CDR3: CASSFAGLANTGELFF
V: TRBV5-6; size: many; D: .; J: TRBJ1-2; DNA: TGTGCCAGCAGCTGGGGACATGATGGCTACACCTTC; CDR3: CASSWGHDGYTF
V: TRBV11-2; size: few; D: TRBD2; J: TRBJ2-1; DNA: TGTGCCAGCAGCCCGGGACTAGCGGGAGAGAATGAGCAGTTCTTC; CDR3: CASSPGLAGENEQFF
V: TRBV5-4; size: medium-sized; D: TRBD2; J: TRBJ2-7; DNA: TGTGCCAGCAGCAATCGAGTAGCGGGAGCAAAGCAGTACTTC; CDR3: CASSNRVAGAKQYF
V: TRBV20-1; size: .; D: .; J: TRBJ2-3; DNA: TGCAGTGCTATCGGATGGGGGGGCGTTACAGATACGCAGTATTTT; CDR3: CSAIGWGGVTDTQYF
V: TRBV7-2; size: many; D: .; J: TRBJ1-2; DNA: TGTGCCAGCAGCTCCGTCCTAGATGGCTACACCTTC; CDR3: CASSSVLDGYTF
V: TRBV7-2; size: .; D: .; J: TRBJ1-6; DNA: TGTGCCAGCAGCTCAAACTGGGCCCTCCACTTT; CDR3: CASSSNWALHF
V: TRBV7-2; size: many; D: .; J: TRBJ2-5; DNA: TGTGCCAGCAGCTTGACAAACCAAGAGACCCAGTACTTC; CDR3: CASSLTNQETQYF
V: TRBV30; size: medium-sized; D: .; J: TRBJ1-3; DNA: TGTGCCTGGAGTTCTGCGGGGGGAAACACCATATATTTT; CDR3: CAWSSAGGNTIYF
V: TRBV9; size: medium-sized; D: .; J: TRBJ1-1; DNA: TGTGCCAGCAGCTCCTCGTCCCAGAACACTGAAGCTTTCTTT; CDR3: CASSSSSQNTEAFF
V: TRBV28; size: .; D: TRBD1; J: TRBJ1-2; DNA: TGTGCCTCCGCCGGGACAGGGGACCGCGGCTATGGCTACACCTTC; CDR3: CASAGTGDRGYGYTF
V: TRBV7-2; size: large; D: .; J: TRBJ2-1; DNA: TGTGCCAGCAGCTTAGTAAGCGGCTCCTACAATGAGCAGTTCTTC; CDR3: CASSLVSGSYNEQFF
V: TRBV2; size: .; D: .; J: TRBJ2-3; DNA: TGTTCCAGCAGTCCACAGGGTTTTGGAACAGATACGCAGTATTTT; CDR3: CSSSPQGFGTDTQYF
V: TRBV7-9; size: many; D: .; J: TRBJ2-1; DNA: TGTGCCAGCAGCATACCAAAAGAACAGCGGGTTGATGAGCAGTTCTTC; CDR3: CASSIPKEQRVDEQFF
V: TRBV28; size: medium-sized; D: TRBD1; J: TRBJ2-7; DNA: TGTGCCAGCAGTGCCTCCGGGACAGGGCGGTACGAGCAGTACTTC; CDR3: CASSASGTGRYEQYF